These 21 T cell receptor beta chains share one sample of origin, sequenced in a study of T cells in Graves' hyperthyroidism and ophthalmopathy. Amplification targeted TCR beta CDR3 regions from RNA transcripts. HTBI primers were used for first-round RT-PCR of the TCR CDR3. TCRdb re-derived calls from the multiplex PCR reads in MiXCR, one entry per CDR3 protein. This sample has 410,000 or so distinct CDR3 sequences, with under 15% found just once. The material sequenced was blood. The receptors shown here come from a man between 18 and 35 years old with Graves' ophthalmopathy.

This chain links TRBV6-2 or TRBV6-3 with TRBJ2-3; 9 positions agree with TRBD2. CDR3 length: 15 amino acids. After removal of 9 bases from V and 0 bases from J, the junction contained 7 bases not matched to a gene. Germline CDR1 is MNHEY and CDR2 is SVGEGT. In nucleotides, the CDR3 is TGTGCCAGTGTAATAGCGGGGGAGAGCACAGATACGCAGTATTTT. Translating gives CASVIAGESTDTQYF.

This clonotype was observed at least ten times. This chain uses TRBV11-2 with TRBJ1-6; TRBD1 agrees at 7 bases. CDR3 length equals 18 residues. Germline-derived CDR1 and CDR2 are SGHAT and FQNNGV. The V segment lost 7 bases and the J segment 0 bases; nucleotides outside the gene matches: 12. The CDR3, as DNA: TGTGCCAGCACCCCCCGAGGGGCAGGGGGCTCCTATAATTCACCCCTCCACTTT. Encoded protein: CASTPRGAGGSYNSPLHF.

This clonotype was observed a few times. The V and J genes are TRBV28 and TRBJ1-2; 9 bases fit TRBD1. Trimming cost V 6 bases and J 6 bases; bases outside gene matches: 8. The CDR3 contains 14 residues. Looked up from germline, CDR1 is MDHEN and CDR2 is SYDVKM. CDR3 loop: CASRDTGGGDGYTF. The CDR3 nucleotides are TGTGCCAGCAGGGACACAGGGGGCGGAGATGGCTACACCTTC.

V gene TRBV19 combines with J gene TRBJ1-1; D is unclear. The CDR3 runs to 13 residues. Germline CDR1 reads LNHDA; CDR2 reads SQIVND (reference sequence). The V gene lost 5 bases and the J gene lost 6 bases, with 13 bases spanning the gap. The CDR3 sequence: CASSPTVFPEAFF. The CDR3 bases are TGTGCCAGTAGTCCCACGGTGTTCCCTGAAGCTTTCTTT.

The chain links TRBV6-2 or TRBV6-3 to TRBJ2-2, with TRBD2 as a possible D gene (6 bases). Germline V lookup: CDR1 MNHEY, CDR2 SVGEGT. This CDR3 spans 17 amino acids. V was clipped by 7 bases and J by 2 bases, with 20 bases between them. CDR3 coding DNA: TGTGCCAGCACCCCCGGACGCGGGACCTTTAACACCGGGGAGCTGTTTTTT. Translating it yields CASTPGRGTFNTGELFF.

This clonotype was observed at least ten times. The gene calls are TRBV12-3 or TRBV12-4 and TRBJ2-5; 12 positions agree with TRBD2. The CDR3 totals 15 residues. J gave up 5 bases and V 5 bases, and 6 bases lay outside the gene matches. The CDR3 region is CASSHLAGGPETQYF. The CDR3 DNA reads as TGTGCCAGCAGTCACCTAGCGGGGGGGCCCGAGACCCAGTACTTC.

This clonotype was counted a few times. V gene TRBV27 combines with J gene TRBJ1-6; no clear D gene. The CDR3 runs to 15 residues. Germline V gene data show CDR1 as MNHEY and CDR2 as SMNVEV (reference sequence). V lost 2 bases, J lost 6 bases, and 11 bases lay in between. CDR3 in amino acids: CASSLNFFRNSPLHF. DNA for the CDR3: TGTGCCAGCAGTTTAAATTTTTTCCGTAATTCACCCCTCCACTTT.

The gene calls are TRBV15 and TRBJ1-1; tentative D call: TRBD1 (6 bases). With 5 bases removed from V and 7 bases from J, the gap between germline ends came to 11 bases. The length of the CDR3 is 12 residues. Germline V lookup: CDR1 LNHNV, CDR2 YYDKDF (reference sequence). This chain's CDR3 is CATSLEGGEAFF. The DNA for the CDR3 is TGTGCCACCAGCTTGGAAGGGGGTGAAGCTTTCTTT.

The chain uses TRBV27 and TRBJ2-2; 7 positions agree with TRBD2. This CDR3 is 15 amino acids long. V was pared by 5 bases and J by 6 bases, with 9 bases of the junction left unmatched. Germline V gene sequence: CDR1 MNHEY, CDR2 SMNVEV (reference sequence). This chain's CDR3 is CASSTLGGKAGELFF. The CDR3 DNA reads as TGTGCCAGCAGTACACTCGGGGGGAAGGCCGGGGAGCTGTTTTTT.

This rearrangement joins TRBV2 to TRBJ2-5, with D tentatively TRBD1 or TRBD2 (5 bases each). Germline V gene data show CDR1 as SNHLY and CDR2 as FYNNEI. CDR3 length equals 14 residues. Trimming took off 7 bases at V and 6 bases at J, with 18 bases between the two ends. CDR3 DNA: TGTGCCAGCACCAGGGAGCCCGGTGGGCAGACCCAGTACTTC. This encodes CASTREPGGQTQYF.

This clonotype has just one count. A much more abundant neighbour one base away suggests this may be a read error. The final CDR3 position lacks the conserved phenylalanine or tryptophan, pointing to a likely read error. The chain is built from TRBV10-3 and TRBJ1-2; no firm D call. V lost 7 bases and J 2 bases, leaving 8 bases between the germline ends. The germline V gene encodes CDR1 ENHRY and CDR2 SYGVKD. CDR3 length: 12 amino acids. Written as DNA, the CDR3 is TGTGCCATCACTCCAGACAACTATGGCTACACCCTC. Amino acids: CAITPDNYGYTL.

CDR3 residues: CASRRRLGSYNEQFF. The CDR3 DNA follows: TGTGCCAGTAGGAGGAGGTTGGGCTCCTACAATGAGCAGTTCTTC. The rearrangement links TRBV19 to TRBJ2-1; tentative D call: TRBD2 (5 bases). Trimming pared 6 bases from V and 0 bases from J, leaving 12 bases between. The germline V gene encodes CDR1 LNHDA and CDR2 SQIVND (reference sequence). This CDR3 spans 15 amino acids.

This clonotype was found a few times. The J gene is TRBJ2-3, the V gene TRBV5-1; 8 positions match TRBD1. J lost 1 base, V lost 5 bases, and 3 bases had no gene match. There are 14 residues in the CDR3. In germline, CDR1 is SGHRS, CDR2 YFSETQ. The DNA for the CDR3 is TGCGCCAGCAGTTTACAGGGGGGCACAGATACGCAGTATTTT. It specifies CASSLQGGTDTQYF.

The sample holds many counts of this clonotype. The chain carries TRBV6-1 and TRBJ1-2, with D perhaps TRBD1 (6 bases). Germline-derived CDR1 and CDR2 are MNHNS and SASEGT. This CDR3 spans 15 amino acids. V shed 7 bases and J shed 3 bases, with 18 bases lying between them. The CDR3 spells CASTAGRGGDYGYTF. The CDR3 bases are TGTGCCAGCACTGCAGGCAGGGGCGGAGACTATGGCTACACCTTC.

This chain joins TRBV20-1 and TRBJ2-5; 11 bases agree with TRBD2. The CDR3 totals 17 residues. The V gene end was trimmed by 6 bases and the J gene end by 0 bases; junction bases not matched to a gene: 12. Germline V gives CDR1 DFQATT, CDR2 SNEGSKA (reference sequence). The CDR3 DNA reads as TGCAGTGCCCCGTCCGAGACTAGCGGGGAATACCAAGAGACCCAGTACTTC. As protein: CSAPSETSGEYQETQYF.

This clonotype was found many times. V gene TRBV2 combines with J gene TRBJ2-4, with D unresolved. V shed 8 bases and J shed 5 bases, with 10 bases lying between them. The CDR3 is made up of 12 amino acids. CDR1 is SNHLY and CDR2 is FYNNEI in the germline V gene. The CDR3 DNA reads as TGTGCCAGCTTGGGCGTAGAAAACATTCAGTACTTC. Translated, it gives CASLGVENIQYF.

This clonotype came up many times. The chain joins TRBV20-1 to TRBJ2-1, with 8 bases that match TRBD2. This CDR3 comprises 14 residues. CDR1 is DFQATT and CDR2 is SNEGSKA in the germline V gene (reference sequence). Trimming cost V 1 base and J 13 bases; bases outside gene matches: 12. The CDR3 sequence: CSARAGSGASIQFF. The CDR3 bases are TGCAGTGCTAGAGCAGGTAGCGGGGCTTCAATCCAGTTCTTC.

This clonotype has only one observation. The rearrangement uses TRBV7-9 and TRBJ1-5, with a tentative D call TRBD1 (5 bases). V lost 5 bases and J lost 3, with 17 bases in between. CDR3 length equals 16 residues. Germline assignment: CDR1 SEHNR and CDR2 FQNEAQ (reference sequence). CDR3 bases: TGTGCCAGCAGCCAATTAAAAGGGACCCTCAATCAGCCCCAGCATTTT. Translation: CASSQLKGTLNQPQHF.

This clonotype came up many times. The chain combines TRBV13 with TRBJ2-7; no clear D gene. The CDR3 spans 13 residues. The germline V gene encodes CDR1 PRHDT and CDR2 FYEKMQ (reference sequence). The V and J ends lost 5 bases and 0 bases respectively, with 8 bases between them. In DNA, the CDR3 is TGTGCCAGCAGCCCCGGTACCTCCTACGAGCAGTACTTC. Encoded protein: CASSPGTSYEQYF. The complete variable domain, with remaining parts taken from reference TRBV13 and TRBJ2-7, reads AAGVIQSPRHLIKEKRETATLKCYPIPRHDTVYWYQQGPGQDPQFLISFYEKMQSDKGSIPDRFSAQQFSDYHSELNMSSLELGDSALYFCASSPGTSYEQYFGPGTRLTVT.

This clonotype has ten or more counts. The gene calls are TRBV5-1 and TRBJ2-2; 7 bases are shared with TRBD2. CDR1 and CDR2 (germline): SGHRS, YFSETQ. The CDR3 totals 16 residues. With V trimmed by 1 base and J by 1 base, 4 bases remained unmatched. This chain's CDR3 is CASSLPSGGNTGELFF. In DNA form, the CDR3 reads TGCGCCAGCAGCTTGCCTAGCGGAGGGAACACCGGGGAGCTGTTTTTT. Variable domain in full (rest from reference TRBV5-1 and TRBJ2-2): KAGVTQTPRYLIKTRGQQVTLSCSPISGHRSVSWYQQTPGQGLQFLFEYFSETQRNKGNFPGRFSGRQFSNSRSEMNVSTLELGDSALYLCASSLPSGGNTGELFFGEGSRLTVL.

In its sample, this clonotype was seen a few times. Given a much more abundant clone one base away, this may be a read error. In this CDR3 the conserved last residue, phenylalanine or tryptophan, is missing, so a read error is likely. This chain uses TRBV11-3 with TRBJ2-1, with D uncertain. V lost 3 bases and J 0 bases, leaving 6 bases between the germline ends. Germline CDR1 is SGHNT and CDR2 is YENEEA. This CDR3 region has 14 residues. CDR3 residues: CASSFKSSYNEQFL. DNA for the CDR3: TGTGCCAGCAGCTTCAAGAGCTCCTACAATGAGCAGTTCCTC.